The 32 T cell receptor beta chains listed next were all sequenced from one sample in a study of T cell responses to AZD1222 COVID-19 vaccine (dated by TCRdb to about 2021). The time point label of this sample denotes: baseline before first vaccination. Libraries were constructed by the immunoSEQ multiplex PCR assay. Not all clones reach the TCRdb copy of this immuneACCESS table, which keeps in-frame sequences only. Checked studies attribute under half of the gap to unresolved V genes and leave the rest unexplained. Here the sample has 100,000 to 150,000 clones; roughly 87% occur a single time. The ten largest account for just under 10% of the sample. The sequenced sample was peripheral blood, obtained on day 0 of AZD1222 vaccination. All receptors come from an adult in good health.

This chain uses TRBV5-1 with TRBJ2-1; D perhaps matches TRBD2 (6 bases). CDR1 and CDR2 (germline): SGHRS, YFSETQ. CDR3 length: 15 residues. The V end lost 5 bases, the J end lost 9 bases, and 21 bases lay between the germline ends. The CDR3 region has the DNA TGCGCCAGCAGAAGGGAGGTGGTGGAAAGCAGTGAGCAGTTCTTC. This codes for CASRREVVESSEQFF.

The chain employs TRBV7-2 and TRBJ2-3; perhaps TRBD2 as D (6 bases). The CDR3 covers 15 residues. Trimming cost V 2 bases and J 0 bases, with 9 bases left between them. Looked up from germline, CDR1 is SGHTA and CDR2 is FQGNSA. The CDR3, as DNA: TGTGCCAGCAGCTTACGGCGGGGTAGCACAGATACGCAGTATTTT. Encoded protein: CASSLRRGSTDTQYF.

The genes are TRBV7-9 and TRBJ2-3, with D perhaps being TRBD1 or TRBD2 (5 bases each). The CDR3 runs to 16 residues. CDR1 and CDR2 from the germline V gene are SEHNR and FQNEAQ (reference sequence). Trimming shortened V by 8 bases and J by 6 bases, and 24 bases separated the two germline ends. The CDR3 protein is CASSALGTTRVDTQYF. The CDR3 DNA is TGTGCCAGCTCCGCTTTAGGGACCACCCGAGTTGATACGCAGTATTTT.

The chain recombines TRBV5-4 with TRBJ2-5, with TRBD2 matching over 7 bases. The CDR3 is 14 amino acids. Losses at the gene ends were 4 bases for V and 1 base for J; bases not matched to a gene: 4. The germline gives CDR1 SGHNT, CDR2 YYREEE (reference sequence). The CDR3 DNA is TGTGCCAGCAGCGCGCGGGGGACCCAAGAGACCCAGTACTTC. This encodes CASSARGTQETQYF.

The CDR3 spells CASSLRASQGSYEQYF. The CDR3 region has the DNA TGTGCCAGCAGCCTTCGGGCTAGCCAGGGCTCCTACGAGCAGTACTTC. The genes are TRBV7-2 and TRBJ2-7; perhaps D is TRBD1 or TRBD2 (5 bases each). The CDR3 sequence is 16 residues long. The V end lost 5 bases, the J end lost 0 bases, and 17 bases lay between the germline ends. The V gene's germline CDR1 is SGHTA and CDR2 FQGNSA.

The J gene is TRBJ2-7, the V gene TRBV5-5; D remains ambiguous. This CDR3 is 12 amino acids long. Per germline, CDR1 SGHKS and CDR2 YYEKEE (reference sequence). V was cut by 2 bases and J by 2 bases, with 5 bases left in between. The CDR3, as DNA: TGTGCCAGCAGCTTCGGAGCCTACGAGCAGTACTTC. Translating gives CASSFGAYEQYF.

V usage is TRBV4-2 and J usage is TRBJ2-5, with no clear D. There are 15 residues in the CDR3. The V end lost 1 base, the J end lost 0 bases, and 9 bases lay between the germline ends. CDR1 and CDR2 (germline): LGHNA, YNFKEQ. The CDR3 sequence is CASSQGSTYQETQYF. The CDR3 DNA sequence: TGTGCCAGCAGCCAAGGCAGTACATACCAAGAGACCCAGTACTTC.

This clone has more than one count but fewer than ten. The V call is TRBV28, the J call TRBJ1-5, with D possibly matching TRBD1 (5 bases). The CDR3 runs 15 residues. Germline V gene data show CDR1 as MDHEN and CDR2 as SYDVKM. V was shortened by 2 bases and J by 2 bases, with 10 bases between the two germline ends. The CDR3 DNA is TGTGCCAGCAGTTTAGTCGGGGGTGGCAATCAGCCCCAGCATTTT. It specifies CASSLVGGGNQPQHF.

V usage is TRBV3-1 (or the pseudogene TRBV3-2) and J usage is TRBJ1-2, with D unresolved. The germline V gene has CDR1 LGHDT and CDR2 YNNKEL (reference sequence). The CDR3 length is 15 residues. V lost 3 bases, J lost 0 bases, and 11 bases lay in between. The CDR3, as DNA: TGTGCCAGCAGCCAGGCAAATACGACTAACTATGGCTACACCTTC. It encodes CASSQANTTNYGYTF.

This chain uses TRBV19 with TRBJ2-3; 7 nucleotides align to TRBD1. The CDR3 spans 14 residues. Germline CDR1 LNHDA, CDR2 SQIVND (reference sequence). The junction had 4 bases not matched to a gene; V was cut back by 5 bases and J by 2 bases. The CDR3 DNA reads TGTGCCAGTAGTCTGGGACAGACCACAGATACGCAGTATTTT. It is translated as CASSLGQTTDTQYF. Filled out from reference TRBV19 and TRBJ2-3, the complete variable domain reads DGGITQSPKYLFRKEGQNVTLSCEQNLNHDAMYWYRQDPGQGLRLIYYSQIVNDFQKGDIAEGYSVSREKKESFPLTVTSAQKNPTAFYLCASSLGQTTDTQYFGPGTRLTVL.

A note on this clone: This specimen includes other DNA sequences encoding the same CDR3. The DNA of the CDR3 is TGTGCCAGCAGTTACTCGGGCAGGGGCAATTCACCCCTCCACTTT. This sequence encodes CASSYSGRGNSPLHF. The chain employs TRBV6-5 and TRBJ1-6; maybe TRBD1 (6 bases). This CDR3 has 15 residues. V gave up 0 bases and J gave up 7 bases, with 10 bases separating them. Germline V gene sequence: CDR1 MNHEY, CDR2 SVGAGI.

The chain links TRBV6-6 to TRBJ2-7; D uncertain. The length of the CDR3 is 12 residues. Germline V gene data show CDR1 as MNHNY and CDR2 as SVGAGI (reference sequence). Trimming removed 2 bases from V and 6 bases from J, with 8 bases in between. The CDR3 reads CASSYPDSEQYF. CDR3 DNA sequence: TGTGCCAGCAGTTACCCCGACTCCGAGCAGTACTTC.

V is TRBV29-1 and J is TRBJ2-5; possible D gene TRBD2, 5 bases. The germline V gene has CDR1 SQVTM and CDR2 ANQGSEA. The V end was cut by 4 bases, the J end by 4 bases, with 16 bases between. CDR3 length: 14 residues. CDR3 residues: CSVGLAIYGETQYF. The CDR3 DNA follows: TGCAGCGTTGGGCTAGCCATTTACGGAGAGACCCAGTACTTC. Full variable domain (remainder filled in from reference TRBV29-1 and TRBJ2-5): SAVISQKPSRDICQRGTSLTIQCQVDSQVTMMFWYRQQPGQSLTLIATANQGSEATYESGFVIDKFPISRPNLTFSTLTVSNMSPEDSSIYLCSVGLAIYGETQYFGPGTRLLVL.

This clone was seen a single time. The chain combines TRBV5-1 with TRBJ1-1, with D possibly being TRBD1 (6 bases). Trimming took 4 bases from V and 5 from J, leaving 21 bases between them. This CDR3 is 16 amino acids long. Germline V CDR1 and CDR2: SGHRS, YFSETQ. The CDR3 bases are TGCGCCAGCAGCAGGGCCGTGGCAGGGGTTGTGACTGAAGCTTTCTTT. It specifies CASSRAVAGVVTEAFF. Based on the CDR3 plus reference TRBV5-1 and TRBJ1-1, the full variable domain is KAGVTQTPRYLIKTRGQQVTLSCSPISGHRSVSWYQQTPGQGLQFLFEYFSETQRNKGNFPGRFSGRQFSNSRSEMNVSTLELGDSALYLCASSRAVAGVVTEAFFGQGTRLTVV.

This rearrangement joins TRBV12-5 to TRBJ1-5, with D hard to call. Between the trimmed V and J ends, which lost 1 base and 3 bases, there was a span of 4 bases. Germline loops: CDR1 LGHNT, CDR2 FRNRAP. The CDR3 is 13 amino acids. The CDR3 region is CASGLGFNQPQHF. CDR3 DNA: TGTGCTAGTGGTTTGGGATTCAATCAGCCCCAGCATTTT.

Concerning this clone: Other nucleotide sequences in the sample specify the same CDR3. The gene calls are TRBV5-1 and TRBJ1-1, with D tentatively TRBD1 (5 bases). The germline V gene has CDR1 SGHRS and CDR2 YFSETQ. The CDR3 loop spans 15 amino acids. Trimming shortened V by 0 bases and J by 1 base, and 10 bases separated the two germline ends. CDR3 sequence reads: CASSLVDSRNTEAFF. As DNA, the CDR3 is TGCGCCAGCAGCTTGGTAGACAGTCGGAACACTGAAGCTTTCTTT.

This sequence joins TRBV7-9 and TRBJ1-3; D uncertain. The CDR3 has 15 amino acids. CDR1 and CDR2 from the germline V gene are SEHNR and FQNEAQ (reference sequence). The V and J ends lost 6 bases and 0 bases respectively, with 12 bases between them. CDR3 coding DNA: TGTGCCAGCAGGTCGGACGGATACTCTGGAAACACCATATATTTT. Translation gives CASRSDGYSGNTIYF.

The chain carries TRBV27 and TRBJ2-7, with D possibly matching TRBD1 (6 bases). Germline CDR1 reads MNHEY; CDR2 reads SMNVEV (reference sequence). This CDR3 has 13 amino acids. With 5 bases removed from V and 1 base from J, the gap between germline ends came to 9 bases. This CDR3 is CASSEDSSYEQYF. The DNA of the CDR3 is TGTGCCAGCAGTGAGGACAGTTCCTACGAGCAGTACTTC.

This clone has just a few counts. This sequence joins TRBV5-4 and TRBJ2-5, with a weak D call TRBD2 (6 bases). Trimming shortened V by 0 bases and J by 5 bases, and 20 bases separated the two germline ends. This CDR3 region has 17 residues. Germline V lookup: CDR1 SGHNT, CDR2 YYREEE (reference sequence). The CDR3 DNA follows: TGTGCCAGCAGCTTGGCCAGGGACTCTTTCAGCCCCGAGACCCAGTACTTC. The encoded protein is CASSLARDSFSPETQYF.

The chain employs TRBV18 and TRBJ2-7, with 12 bases aligning to TRBD2. CDR1 and CDR2 (germline): KGHSH, LQKENI. The CDR3 spans 15 residues. Trimming at V came to 3 bases and at J to 1 base, leaving 1 base not matched to a gene. Here the CDR3 DNA reads TGTGCCAGCTCACCTGGACTAGCGGGGTCCTACGAGCAGTACTTC. Amino acid sequence: CASSPGLAGSYEQYF.

This clone came up once. The chain recombines TRBV6-5 with TRBJ2-2; perhaps TRBD1 as D (6 bases). The CDR3 loop spans 16 amino acids. V gave up 2 bases and J gave up 8 bases, with 18 bases separating them. The germline gives CDR1 MNHEY, CDR2 SVGAGI. CDR3 residues: CASSYGGALPPGELFF. The CDR3 bases are TGTGCCAGCAGTTACGGGGGCGCGCTCCCGCCGGGGGAGCTGTTTTTT.

The chain recombines TRBV5-4 with TRBJ2-7, with D possibly called TRBD1 or TRBD2 (5 bases each). The germline V gene encodes CDR1 SGHNT and CDR2 YYREEE (reference sequence). V lost 4 bases and J 6 bases, leaving 20 bases between the germline ends. CDR3 size: 15 residues. The CDR3 here is CASSPTGTTGREQYF. The CDR3, as DNA: TGTGCCAGCAGCCCAACCGGGACCACGGGACGCGAGCAGTACTTC.

The chain has TRBV10-3 and TRBJ2-3; 9 nucleotides agree with TRBD2. Germline loops: CDR1 ENHRY, CDR2 SYGVKD. The V segment lost 3 bases and the J segment 4 bases; nucleotides outside the gene matches: 2. This CDR3 has 14 residues. CDR3 coding DNA: TGTGCCATCAGTGATGCGGGAGGGCCAGATACGCAGTATTTT. It yields the protein CAISDAGGPDTQYF.

This clone showed up just a few times. The chain links TRBV29-1 to TRBJ1-2; 9 bases map to TRBD1. The V gene end was trimmed by 4 bases and the J gene end by 0 bases; junction bases not matched to a gene: 6. The germline CDR1 and CDR2 sequences are SQVTM and ANQGSEA. The CDR3 consists of 15 residues. CDR3 nucleotide sequence: TGCAGCGTTGGGGACAGGGATCTAGCTAACTATGGCTACACCTTC. Its translation: CSVGDRDLANYGYTF.

The chain is built from TRBV6-1 and TRBJ1-2; 8 bases are a match to TRBD1. V gave up 2 bases and J gave up 4 bases; unmatched junction bases: 3. Germline assignment: CDR1 MNHNS and CDR2 SASEGT. This CDR3 spans 14 amino acids. CDR3: CASSEKTGGYGYTF. CDR3 DNA sequence: TGTGCCAGCAGTGAAAAAACAGGGGGCTATGGCTACACCTTC.

The chain links TRBV24-1 to TRBJ2-7; 10 bases match TRBD2. The germline V gene encodes CDR1 KGHDR and CDR2 SFDVKD. There are 15 residues in the CDR3. The V and J ends lost 2 bases and 2 bases, in that order; junction bases with no gene match: 2. The CDR3 reads CATSDSSGRAYEQYF. The DNA for the CDR3 is TGTGCCACCAGTGATTCAAGCGGGAGGGCCTACGAGCAGTACTTC.

This clone was recorded only once. The chain carries TRBV29-1 and TRBJ1-1; 9 bases line up with TRBD1. The V gene's germline CDR1 is SQVTM and CDR2 ANQGSEA. The CDR3 loop spans 13 amino acids. V shed 5 bases, J shed 5 bases, and the junction held 6 bases outside the gene matches. DNA for the CDR3: TGCAGCGTTCCGGACAGGGGCGGGACTGAAGCTTTCTTT. Translation gives CSVPDRGGTEAFF.

The chain combines TRBV5-4 with TRBJ1-2, with D possibly TRBD1 on 5 matching bases. The CDR3 consists of 14 residues. The germline gives CDR1 SGHNT, CDR2 YYREEE (reference sequence). The V gene lost 1 base and the J gene lost 7 bases, with 14 bases spanning the gap. CDR3 sequence (DNA): TGTGCCAGCAGCTTGTTGGGGCTCTGGGCTGGCTACACCTTC. Translated, it gives CASSLLGLWAGYTF.

The CDR3 DNA reads TGTGCCAGTAGTATATCGGGTCCCTTGAACACTGAAGCTTTCTTT. Residues: CASSISGPLNTEAFF. This rearrangement joins TRBV19 to TRBJ1-1, with D hard to call. The CDR3 consists of 15 residues. V gave up 2 bases and J gave up 0 bases, with 10 bases separating them. Germline CDR1 LNHDA, CDR2 SQIVND (reference sequence).

In nucleotides, the CDR3 is TGTGCCAGTAGTTTCAATCGGGGGTTGGGGAGCAATCAGCCCCAGCATTTT. Its protein is CASSFNRGLGSNQPQHF. The rearrangement joins TRBV19 to TRBJ1-5; a weak D match, TRBD1 (5 bases). Trimming removed 5 bases at V and 1 base at J, with 18 bases between. This CDR3 has 17 residues. CDR1 is LNHDA and CDR2 is SQIVND in the germline V gene (reference sequence).

CDR3 in DNA: TGTGCCAGCACTCCCGAGGGCAGGGGGCTGACTGAAGCTTTCTTT. It is translated as CASTPEGRGLTEAFF. This chain links TRBV6-5 with TRBJ1-1; 8 bases fit TRBD1. Germline V gives CDR1 MNHEY, CDR2 SVGAGI. The trim removed 7 bases at V and 5 bases at J, leaving 12 bases unmatched. The CDR3 loop spans 15 amino acids.

This clone was detected only once. V gene TRBV19 combines with J gene TRBJ2-3; D gene ambiguous. The CDR3 is made up of 12 amino acids. The germline V gene encodes CDR1 LNHDA and CDR2 SQIVND (reference sequence). Trimming left V 2 bases short and J 8 bases short, with 8 bases between. The CDR3 region has the DNA TGTGCCAGTAGTATACCGGCAGGTACGCAGTATTTT. Its translation is CASSIPAGTQYF.